These T cell receptor beta chains were read from a single sample in a study of vaccination and CD4 T cells after COVID-19. TCRdb ran MiXCR on the PCR reads and lists one entry per CDR3 protein. The table records more than 15,000 distinct CDR3 sequences, roughly 45% of them present only once. Their target antigens are unknown. Sample: CD4+ T cells from blood, cultured in vitro, taken before SARS-CoV-2 vaccination. All receptors come from a human donor who had recovered from COVID-19. The CDR3 runs from the conserved cysteine through the conserved F or W. The D gene is left open where the match is weak. A row's size may be missing; if present it is once, few, many or a size class.

TRBV12-3/TRBV12-4	TRBJ2-2	TRBD2	.	TGTGCCAGCAGTCGAGGGACTACTAATGGCGGGGAGCTGTTTTTT	CASSRGTTNGGELFF
TRBV29-1	TRBJ2-3	.	.	TGCAGCGCAATGGGTTTGTACACAGATACGCAGTATTTT	CSAMGLYTDTQYF
TRBV24-1	TRBJ2-5	.	.	TGTGCCACCAGTACAACAGGGAGCCAAGAGACCCAGTACTTC	CATSTTGSQETQYF
TRBV5-1	TRBJ2-2	TRBD1	.	TGCGCCAGCAGCCAACACTCGGGACAGGGTATCGGGGAGCTGTTTTTT	CASSQHSGQGIGELFF
TRBV30	TRBJ2-3	TRBD1	.	TGTGCCTGGAGATACAGGACAGGCCCTTACGATACGCAGTATTTT	CAWRYRTGPYDTQYF
TRBV12-3/TRBV12-4	TRBJ1-1	.	few	TGTGCCAGCAGTTTATCTGCAGGGCGCACTGAAGCTTTCTTT	CASSLSAGRTEAFF
TRBV6-1	TRBJ2-1	TRBD2	.	TGTGCCAGCAGGACTAGCGGGGGGGCATCTGGTGAGCAGTTCTTC	CASRTSGGASGEQFF
TRBV29-1	TRBJ2-5	.	.	TGCAGCGTTGAAGTCGTCGGGAAAGAGACCCAGTACTTC	CSVEVVGKETQYF
TRBV21-1	TRBJ2-7	.	few	TGTGCCAGCAGCACGAGGACTAGCGGGGAACGCTACGAGCAGTACTTC	CASSTRTSGERYEQYF
TRBV12-3/TRBV12-4	TRBJ1-2	TRBD1	few	TGTGCCAGCAGTTTCAAACAGGGGGGTGGCTACACCTTC	CASSFKQGGGYTF
TRBV27	TRBJ1-2	.	few	TGTGCCAGCAGCCTCGGAGGGAACGGGATCTATGGCTACACCTTC	CASSLGGNGIYGYTF
TRBV21-1	TRBJ2-7	.	.	TGTGCCAGCAGCCAGGGACAGGGGGCGACGTACGAGCAGTACTTC	CASSQGQGATYEQYF
TRBV6-2/TRBV6-3	TRBJ1-5	.	.	TGTGCCAGCAGTGACAGTAGGGGCCATCAGCCCCAGCATTTT	CASSDSRGHQPQHF
TRBV6-1	TRBJ2-2	TRBD2	.	TGTGCCAGCAGTCAGGGACTAGCGGGATCGACCGGGGAGCTGTTTTTT	CASSQGLAGSTGELFF
TRBV7-8	TRBJ2-5	TRBD2	.	TGTGCCAGCAGCATAGATATAGCTAGCGGGAGAGAGACCCAGTACTTC	CASSIDIASGRETQYF
TRBV11-1	TRBJ2-1	TRBD2	.	TGTGCCAGCAGCTTGCGGGCGGGGGTGGGGATGGGTGAGCAGTTCTTC	CASSLRAGVGMGEQFF
TRBV20-1	TRBJ2-1	.	.	TGCAGTGCTAGCATCTCGGACAATGAGCAGTTCTTC	CSASISDNEQFF
TRBV6-2/TRBV6-3	TRBJ2-7	TRBD2	.	TGTGCCAGCTTCACGACGGGGGAGGGCCTTTACCACGAGCAGTACTTC	CASFTTGEGLYHEQYF
TRBV12-3/TRBV12-4	TRBJ2-4	.	.	TGTGCCAGCAGTTTTGGGGCAGGTAGGGAGAACATTCAGTACTTC	CASSFGAGRENIQYF
TRBV6-2/TRBV6-3	TRBJ2-7	.	.	TGTGCCAGCAGTTACGGGACCCGCTCCTACGAGCAGTACTTC	CASSYGTRSYEQYF